The 30 T cell receptor beta chains below come from one sample, sequenced in a study of CD8 T cells in Susac syndrome. Reverse transcription used about 0.45 to 1 ug RNA and random hexamers. TCRdb reprocessed the immunoSEQ multiplex PCR reads with MiXCR, giving one entry per CDR3 protein. This table holds 150,000 to 200,000 distinct CDR3 sequences, about 95% found once. Sequencing input: CD4+ T cells from PBMCs. The receptors stem from a human donor in good health.

This chain joins TRBV24-1 and TRBJ2-5, with a possible D match to TRBD1 (6 bases). With 4 bases removed from V and 4 bases from J, the gap between germline ends came to 15 bases. CDR1 and CDR2 from the germline V gene are KGHDR and SFDVKD. This CDR3 has 15 residues. CDR3 sequence (DNA): TGTGCCACCAGTGAAGACCAGGGGTGGGGAGAGACCCAGTACTTC. Translated: CATSEDQGWGETQYF.

The chain links TRBV20-1 to TRBJ2-7, with 8 bases fitting TRBD1. The CDR3 length is 13 residues. The V gene end was trimmed by 5 bases and the J gene end by 5 bases; junction bases not matched to a gene: 8. CDR1 is DFQATT, CDR2 SNEGSKA, per germline (reference sequence). CDR3 loop: CSAGRTGRNEQYF. For the CDR3, the DNA is TGCAGTGCTGGAAGGACAGGGAGGAACGAGCAGTACTTC.

The V and J genes are TRBV6-2 or TRBV6-3 and TRBJ2-5; D not resolved. Germline CDR1 reads MNHEY; CDR2 reads SVGEGT. Between the trimmed V and J ends, which lost 8 bases and 0 bases, there was a span of 13 bases. The CDR3 runs to 14 residues. CDR3 bases: TGTGCCAGCTCGATGGAGACGTACCAAGAGACCCAGTACTTC. Translating it yields CASSMETYQETQYF.

A single count supports this clonotype. The chain is built from TRBV23-1 and TRBJ2-5; D is ambiguous. TRBV23-1 is an ORF; its function is uncertain. Trimming pared 7 bases from V and 7 bases from J, leaving 22 bases between. This CDR3 has 15 amino acids. The CDR3 protein is CASTAREDTKRTQYF. As DNA, the CDR3 is TGCGCCAGCACGGCGCGTGAAGACACCAAGAGGACCCAGTACTTC.

In DNA form, the CDR3 reads TGTGCCTGGAGCGTATACCCGGGACTCCGGTTCTTC. Protein sequence: CAWSVYPGLRFF. This chain connects TRBV30 to TRBJ2-1; perhaps TRBD2 as D (6 bases). Germline V gene sequence: CDR1 GTSNPN, CDR2 SVGIG (reference sequence). The CDR3 consists of 12 residues. V was cut by 3 bases and J by 15 bases, with 18 bases left in between.

This chain joins TRBV5-1 and TRBJ2-7; 11 bases align to TRBD1. The CDR3 spans 14 residues. The ends lost 4 bases at V and 3 bases at J; junction bases unmatched: 3. CDR1 and CDR2 (germline): SGHRS, YFSETQ. The CDR3 spells CASSGQGAGYEQYF. As DNA, the CDR3 is TGCGCCAGCAGCGGACAGGGGGCGGGCTACGAGCAGTACTTC.

The chain couples TRBV12-3 or TRBV12-4 to TRBJ2-1; 8 bases match TRBD1. The CDR3 contains 14 residues. Unmatched junction bases numbered 7, after V lost 6 bases and J lost 6 bases. The DNA for the CDR3 is TGTGCCAGCAGGGGGACAGGTAAATCCAATGAGCAGTTCTTC. Its translation: CASRGTGKSNEQFF.

The rearrangement joins TRBV6-5 to TRBJ2-3; D uncertain. The CDR3 spans 14 residues. Per germline, CDR1 MNHEY and CDR2 SVGAGI. Trimming cost V 5 bases and J 2 bases, with 11 bases left between them. The CDR3 nucleotides read TGTGCCAGCAGTCCCGTCCGATACACAGATACGCAGTATTTT. This translates into CASSPVRYTDTQYF.

The CDR3 is CASRIGTGSNQPQHF. In DNA, the CDR3 is TGTGCCAGCAGGATAGGGACAGGGAGCAATCAGCCCCAGCATTTT. J is TRBJ1-5 and V is TRBV12-3 or TRBV12-4; 9 bases map to TRBD1. This CDR3 is built from 15 residues. The V and J ends lost 6 bases and 1 base, in that order; junction bases with no gene match: 4.

CDR3: CASGGQALFYEQYF. The CDR3 DNA reads as TGCGCCAGCGGGGGACAGGCCCTTTTCTACGAGCAGTACTTC. The genes are TRBV23-1 and TRBJ2-7; 8 bases are a match to TRBD1. TRBV23-1 is treated as an ORF (open reading frame) with a function not yet certain. This CDR3 region has 14 residues. Germline trimming cut 8 bases from V and 3 bases from J; bases unmatched to any gene: 9.

As DNA, the CDR3 is TGTGCCTGGAGTCGATGGGAGGTTGGCTACACCTTC. Translation gives CAWSRWEVGYTF. V gene TRBV30 combines with J gene TRBJ1-2; no clear D. Trimming took 2 bases from V and 7 from J, leaving 11 bases between them. Germline V CDR1 and CDR2: GTSNPN, SVGIG (reference sequence). CDR3 length: 12 amino acids.

The V gene is TRBV27, the J gene TRBJ2-7; the match to TRBD2 covers 7 bases. This CDR3 has 14 amino acids. Germline trimming cut 6 bases from V and 1 base from J; bases unmatched to any gene: 6. Germline-derived CDR1 and CDR2 are MNHEY and SMNVEV (reference sequence). The CDR3, as DNA: TGTGCCAGCAGAAGGCGGGAGTCTTCCTACGAGCAGTACTTC. Protein product: CASRRRESSYEQYF.

This sequence joins TRBV20-1 and TRBJ2-5; the D gene is possibly TRBD1 (6 bases). This CDR3 is built from 14 residues. CDR1 and CDR2 (germline): DFQATT, SNEGSKA (reference sequence). Trimming removed 3 bases at V and 4 bases at J, with 15 bases between. CDR3 protein: CSASSGQHRETQYF. DNA of the CDR3: TGCAGTGCTAGTTCCGGACAGCACCGAGAGACCCAGTACTTC.

The chain uses TRBV29-1 and TRBJ1-1; TRBD1 might be the D (5 bases). Germline CDR1 reads SQVTM; CDR2 reads ANQGSEA. The germline V and J ends were trimmed by 7 bases and 5 bases, with 11 bases remaining between them. This CDR3 has 11 residues. The CDR3 reads CSADSGTEAFF. DNA for the CDR3: TGCAGCGCCGACAGTGGGACTGAAGCTTTCTTT.

The chain has TRBV6-2 or TRBV6-3 and TRBJ2-1; possible D gene TRBD2, 6 bases. The CDR3 covers 11 residues. Looked up from germline, CDR1 is MNHEY and CDR2 is SVGEGT. The V end was cut by 4 bases, the J end by 12 bases, with 10 bases between. This CDR3 reads CASSFRGSQFF. The CDR3 nucleotides read TGTGCCAGCAGTTTCCGGGGGTCGCAGTTCTTC.

The genes are TRBV7-9 and TRBJ2-5, with D unresolved. Germline CDR1 and CDR2: SEHNR and FQNEAQ (reference sequence). The CDR3 consists of 11 residues. V was shortened by 7 bases and J by 7 bases, with 10 bases between the two germline ends. The CDR3 nucleotides are TGTGCCAGCACCGCGGATGGGACCCAGTACTTC. Residues: CASTADGTQYF.

V and J are TRBV15 and TRBJ1-1; D is unresolved. The CDR3 is made up of 14 amino acids. Between the trimmed V and J ends, which lost 5 bases and 3 bases, there was a span of 13 bases. The germline gives CDR1 LNHNV, CDR2 YYDKDF (reference sequence). CDR3 sequence (DNA): TGTGCCACCAGCCTAGGACTTTTGGACACTGAAGCTTTCTTT. This sequence encodes CATSLGLLDTEAFF.

The V call is TRBV25-1, the J call TRBJ2-4; D is possibly TRBD2 (6 bases). V lost 3 bases, J lost 8 bases, and 8 bases lay in between. Per the germline V gene, CDR1 is MGHDK and CDR2 is SYGVNS. CDR3 length equals 12 residues. CDR3 sequence reads: CASSDGGYIQYF. CDR3 DNA sequence: TGTGCCAGCAGTGATGGGGGGTACATTCAGTACTTC.

This chain uses TRBV20-1 with TRBJ2-5; 11 nucleotides line up with TRBD2. CDR1 is DFQATT and CDR2 is SNEGSKA in the germline V gene (reference sequence). The CDR3 is made up of 20 amino acids. The J segment lost 1 base and the V segment lost 3 bases, leaving 19 bases of the junction unmatched. The chain's CDR3 is CSASLFQWTSGHWAQETQYF. CDR3 nucleotide sequence: TGCAGTGCTAGCCTCTTCCAGTGGACTAGCGGGCATTGGGCCCAAGAGACCCAGTACTTC.

This clonotype showed up just once. The V call is TRBV3-1, the J call TRBJ2-7, with 11 bases identical to TRBD1. Germline V gene sequence: CDR1 LGHDT, CDR2 YNNKEL (reference sequence). This CDR3 has 15 amino acids. V shed 5 bases and J 7 bases; nucleotides not matched to a gene: 10. The CDR3 nucleotides read TGTGCCAGCAGCTACCCGGGACAGGGGGTTTATGAGCAGTACTTC. Translating gives CASSYPGQGVYEQYF.

This rearrangement joins TRBV12-3 or TRBV12-4 to TRBJ2-7; TRBD1 aligns across 10 bases. The CDR3 is 14 amino acids. V lost 4 bases to trimming and J lost 2 bases; unmatched junction nucleotides: 2. The CDR3 nucleotides read TGTGCCAGCAGTTCGGGACAGGGGACCTACGAGCAGTACTTC. Translated: CASSSGQGTYEQYF.

This clonotype appeared a single time. This chain connects TRBV14 to TRBJ2-7, with D hard to call. Trimming took 4 bases from V and 3 from J, leaving 16 bases between them. Germline V gives CDR1 SGHDN, CDR2 FVKESK. There are 15 residues in the CDR3. CDR3 region: CASSRKDGILYEQYF. The CDR3, as DNA: TGTGCCAGCAGCCGAAAGGACGGCATTCTCTACGAGCAGTACTTC.

The chain is built from TRBV24-1 and TRBJ2-3; no clear D gene. Per the germline V gene, CDR1 is KGHDR and CDR2 is SFDVKD. Trimming cost V 3 bases and J 4 bases, with 7 bases left between them. CDR3 size: 13 residues. The CDR3 sequence: CATSDSFADTQYF. DNA for the CDR3: TGTGCCACCAGTGATAGTTTCGCAGATACGCAGTATTTT.

The chain couples TRBV29-1 to TRBJ2-1; the match to TRBD2 covers 9 bases. V trimming: 6 bases; J trimming: 7 bases; junction bases outside the gene matches: 10. Germline CDR1 SQVTM, CDR2 ANQGSEA. The CDR3 consists of 14 residues. The CDR3 DNA sequence: TGCAGCGTCGCCGGGACTAGCTTGGTGAATGAGCAGTTCTTC. Its translation: CSVAGTSLVNEQFF.

The V gene is TRBV19, the J gene TRBJ2-1, with 10 bases that match TRBD2. Trimming cost V 3 bases and J 6 bases; bases outside gene matches: 2. The CDR3 extends over 14 amino acids. CDR1 and CDR2 from the germline V gene are LNHDA and SQIVND (reference sequence). The CDR3 loop is CASSIPSGSNEQFF. The CDR3 region has the DNA TGTGCCAGTAGTATCCCTAGCGGGAGCAATGAGCAGTTCTTC.

The DNA of the CDR3 is TGCAGTGCTGACAGGGAAACGGAGACCCAGTACTTC. Residues: CSADRETETQYF. This chain links TRBV20-1 with TRBJ2-5, with TRBD1 matching 7 bases. The V segment lost 5 bases and the J segment 5 bases; nucleotides outside the gene matches: 5. CDR3 size: 12 residues. The germline V gene has CDR1 DFQATT and CDR2 SNEGSKA (reference sequence).

The chain has TRBV28 and TRBJ2-1, with 8 bases that match TRBD2. Germline trimming cut 7 bases from V and 0 bases from J; bases unmatched to any gene: 8. Germline lookup yields CDR1 MDHEN and CDR2 SYDVKM. This CDR3 is built from 16 residues. CDR3 in amino acids: CASNPTSGSSYNEQFF. DNA for the CDR3: TGTGCCAGCAACCCAACTAGCGGAAGCTCCTACAATGAGCAGTTCTTC.

The gene calls are TRBV30 and TRBJ1-5; no firm D call. Trimming took off 0 bases at V and 3 bases at J, with 9 bases between the two ends. This CDR3 is built from 14 residues. Germline CDR1 and CDR2: GTSNPN and SVGIG (reference sequence). CDR3 amino acids: CAWSVAELNQPQHF. DNA of the CDR3: TGTGCCTGGAGTGTGGCAGAGCTCAATCAGCCCCAGCATTTT.

The rearrangement links TRBV7-2 to TRBJ2-7, with D maybe TRBD1 (6 bases). Germline loops: CDR1 SGHTA, CDR2 FQGNSA. The CDR3 runs 12 residues. The ends were cut back, 1 base at V and 5 bases at J, with 6 bases in the middle. The CDR3: CASSLGTDEQYF. The CDR3 nucleotides are TGTGCCAGCAGCTTAGGGACAGACGAGCAGTACTTC.

The chain has TRBV4-3 and TRBJ2-3; the D gene is possibly TRBD2 (6 bases). This CDR3 comprises 15 residues. Trimming removed 0 bases from V and 4 bases from J, with 11 bases in between. In germline, CDR1 is LGHNA, CDR2 YSLEER. The chain's CDR3 is CASSQEWLAADTQYF. The CDR3 DNA reads as TGCGCCAGCAGCCAAGAATGGTTAGCGGCAGATACGCAGTATTTT.